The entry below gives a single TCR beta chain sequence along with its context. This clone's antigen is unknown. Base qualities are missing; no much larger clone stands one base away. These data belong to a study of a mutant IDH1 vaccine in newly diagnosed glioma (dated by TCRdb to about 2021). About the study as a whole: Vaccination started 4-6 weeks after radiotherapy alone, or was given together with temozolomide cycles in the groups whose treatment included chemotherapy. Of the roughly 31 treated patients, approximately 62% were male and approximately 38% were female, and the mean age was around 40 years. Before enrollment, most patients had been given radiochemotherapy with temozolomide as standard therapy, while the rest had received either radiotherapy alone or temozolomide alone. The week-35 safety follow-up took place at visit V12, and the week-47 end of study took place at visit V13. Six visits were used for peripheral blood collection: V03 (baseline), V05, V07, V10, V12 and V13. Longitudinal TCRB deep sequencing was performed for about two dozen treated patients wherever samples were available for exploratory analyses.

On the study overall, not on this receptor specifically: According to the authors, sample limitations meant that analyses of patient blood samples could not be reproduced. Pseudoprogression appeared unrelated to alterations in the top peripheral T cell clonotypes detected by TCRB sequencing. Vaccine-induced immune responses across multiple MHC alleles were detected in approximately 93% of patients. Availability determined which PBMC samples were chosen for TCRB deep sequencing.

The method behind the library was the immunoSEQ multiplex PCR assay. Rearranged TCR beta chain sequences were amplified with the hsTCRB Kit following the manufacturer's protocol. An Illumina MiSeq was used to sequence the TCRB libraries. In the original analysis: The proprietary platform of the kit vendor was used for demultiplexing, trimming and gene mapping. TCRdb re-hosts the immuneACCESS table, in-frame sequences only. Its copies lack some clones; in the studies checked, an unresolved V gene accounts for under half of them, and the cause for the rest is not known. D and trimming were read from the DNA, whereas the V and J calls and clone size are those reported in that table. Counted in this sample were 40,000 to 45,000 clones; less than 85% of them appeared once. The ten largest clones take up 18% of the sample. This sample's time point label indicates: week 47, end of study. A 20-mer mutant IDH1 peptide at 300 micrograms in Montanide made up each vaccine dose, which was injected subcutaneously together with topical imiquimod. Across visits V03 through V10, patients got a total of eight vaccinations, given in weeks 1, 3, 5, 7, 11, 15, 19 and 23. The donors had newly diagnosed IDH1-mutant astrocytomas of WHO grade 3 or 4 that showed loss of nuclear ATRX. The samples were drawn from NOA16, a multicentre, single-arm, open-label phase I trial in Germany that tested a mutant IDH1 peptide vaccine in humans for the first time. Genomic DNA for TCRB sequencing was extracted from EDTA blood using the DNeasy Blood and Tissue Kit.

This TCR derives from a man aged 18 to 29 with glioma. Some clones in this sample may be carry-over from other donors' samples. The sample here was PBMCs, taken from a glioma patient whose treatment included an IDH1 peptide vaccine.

The DNA reads as follows: TGTGCCAGCAGCTTAGGGCAGAATAGCAATCAGCCCCAGCATTTT. It translates to CASSLGQNSNQPQHF. The V gene is TRBV7-2 and the J gene is TRBJ1-5, with the identity of the D gene unclear. The junction shows trimming of 1 base on V and 0 bases on J, plus 7 bases between the germline ends. CDR1 and CDR2 (SGHTA, FQGNSA) derive from the germline V gene. The cysteine opens and the phenylalanine closes a CDR3 of 15 amino acids. Only the CDR3 portion is preserved as DNA: 45 bases, with reading frame beginning at the first base.